This record concerns one T cell receptor (beta chain) sequence. As yet, its antigen is unknown. This sample is drawn from a study of identical twins. Whole-study findings and limits: The authors noted that invariant MAIT and iNKT cells could partly confound zero-insertion analyses. In monozygotic twins, models underestimated the sharing of out-of-frame TCR alpha.

With no exceptions, donors were healthy Caucasians. A single record per CDR3 protein comes from TCRdb applying MiXCR to the 5' RACE reads. The data contain 260,000 or so distinct CDR3 sequences, around 7.6% of them singletons. These data were also reused for a study on yellow fever vaccine responses in identical twins.

The TCR was taken from a woman aged 18-30 years in good health. The source material was CD8+ T cells sorted from blood.

CDR3 residues: CASSDGGVHTQYF. The CDR3 bases are TGTGCCAGCAGTGACGGAGGGGTACATACGCAGTATTTT. The chain links TRBV6-4 to TRBJ2-3, with D perhaps matching TRBD2 (6 bases). The V and J ends lost 2 bases and 7 bases respectively, with 10 bases between them. CDR3 length equals 13 residues. The germline gives CDR1 MRHNA, CDR2 SNTAGT.